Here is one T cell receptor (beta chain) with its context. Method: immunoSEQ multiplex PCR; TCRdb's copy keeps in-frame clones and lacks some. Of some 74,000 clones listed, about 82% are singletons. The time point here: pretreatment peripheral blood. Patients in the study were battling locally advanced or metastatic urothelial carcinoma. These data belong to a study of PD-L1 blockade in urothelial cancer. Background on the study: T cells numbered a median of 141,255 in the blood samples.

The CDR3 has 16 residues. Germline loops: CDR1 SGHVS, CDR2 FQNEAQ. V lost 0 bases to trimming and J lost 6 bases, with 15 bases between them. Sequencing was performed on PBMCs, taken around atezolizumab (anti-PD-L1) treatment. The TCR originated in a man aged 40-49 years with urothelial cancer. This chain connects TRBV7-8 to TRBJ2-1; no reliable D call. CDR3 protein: CASSLARPGSGNEQFF. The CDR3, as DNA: TGTGCCAGCAGCTTAGCAAGGCCAGGATCTGGCAATGAGCAGTTCTTC.